Listed here are 16 T cell receptor beta chains from one sample, sequenced in a study of CD8+ T cells in alopecia areata (dated by TCRdb to 2016 to 2019). Libraries were prepared through the immunoSEQ multiplex PCR assay. RNA was extracted from all samples and reverse transcribed into cDNA as template for TCR sequencing. TCRdb re-hosts the immuneACCESS table, in-frame sequences only. Its copies lack some clones; in the studies checked, an unresolved V gene accounts for under half of them, and the cause for the rest is not known. Across this sample there are roughly 200,000 clones, with 35% to 45% seen only once. The top ten constitute almost 0.5% of the sample. The treatment or condition tag for this specimen amounts to: oral pan-JAK inhibitor, 5-10 mg twice daily. Source: CD4+ T cells sorted from blood, taken around week 34, from a patient treated with tofacitinib. The source is a human donor with alopecia areata.

The chain is built from TRBV4-2 and TRBJ2-6, with D perhaps TRBD2 (6 bases). CDR3 size: 18 residues. V gave up 0 bases and J gave up 0 bases, with 12 bases separating them. The germline gives CDR1 LGHNA, CDR2 YNFKEQ. CDR3 nucleotides: TGTGCCAGCAGCCAAGATACGGCGGGATCCTCTGGGGCCAACGTCCTGACTTTC. This gives the protein CASSQDTAGSSGANVLTF.

The chain combines TRBV6-1 with TRBJ1-2; D is undetermined. The CDR3 spans 11 residues. Trimming stripped 9 bases from V and 6 bases from J, with 11 bases between. CDR1 is MNHNS and CDR2 is SASEGT in the germline V gene. The CDR3 nucleotides are TGTGCCAGGGTGGCGGGGAATGGCTACACCTTC. This gives the protein CARVAGNGYTF.

This clone was detected only a few times. The chain couples TRBV30 to TRBJ1-1, with D tentatively TRBD1 (6 bases). The CDR3 consists of 14 residues. The germline V and J ends were trimmed by 3 bases and 2 bases, with 13 bases remaining between them. Germline V gene data show CDR1 as GTSNPN and CDR2 as SVGIG (reference sequence). The CDR3 reads CAWRNGQKNTEAFF. The CDR3, as DNA: TGTGCCTGGAGGAACGGACAGAAAAACACTGAAGCTTTCTTT.

This rearrangement joins TRBV29-1 to TRBJ1-2; D uncertain. Germline V gene lookup returns CDR1 SQVTM and CDR2 ANQGSEA. V gave up 5 bases and J gave up 7 bases, with 17 bases separating them. The CDR3 runs 13 residues. CDR3 DNA: TGCAGCGTTCATAGGCGGTTCTTAGGTGGCTACACCTTC. Translating gives CSVHRRFLGGYTF.

This clone was seen only a few times. The chain carries TRBV15 and TRBJ1-2; D is ambiguous. Trimming removed 0 bases from V and 8 bases from J, with 13 bases in between. Germline-derived CDR1 and CDR2 are LNHNV and YYDKDF (reference sequence). CDR3 size: 14 residues. Here the CDR3 DNA reads TGTGCCACCAGCAGAGATCGAACTACTAAGGGCTACACCTTC. Protein: CATSRDRTTKGYTF.

The V call is TRBV7-8, the J call TRBJ2-5, with D maybe TRBD2 (5 bases). The CDR3 consists of 16 residues. In germline, CDR1 is SGHVS, CDR2 FQNEAQ. Trimming cost V 1 base and J 3 bases, with 15 bases left between them. The CDR3 DNA reads as TGTGCCAGCAGCTTAGTGAGGAGCGGCTACAAAGAGACCCAGTACTTC. This gives the protein CASSLVRSGYKETQYF. Full variable domain (outside the CDR3, taken from reference TRBV7-8 and TRBJ2-5): GAGVSQSPRYKVAKRGQDVALRCDPISGHVSLFWYQQALGQGPEFLTYFQNEAQLDKSGLPSDRFFAERPEGSVSTLKIQRTQQEDSAVYLCASSLVRSGYKETQYFGPGTRLLVL.

The chain links TRBV5-1 to TRBJ1-2; 9 bases are a match to TRBD1. This CDR3 region has 14 residues. J lost 2 bases, V lost 3 bases, and 2 bases had no gene match. Germline assignment: CDR1 SGHRS and CDR2 YFSETQ. This chain's CDR3 is CASSSGTGNYGYTF. CDR3 nucleotide sequence: TGCGCCAGCAGCTCCGGGACAGGGAACTATGGCTACACCTTC.

This chain joins TRBV4-2 and TRBJ2-2, with 8 bases identical to TRBD1. Trimming removed 4 bases from V and 4 bases from J; junction bases left unmatched: 8. The CDR3 sequence is 16 residues long. Germline CDR1 LGHNA, CDR2 YNFKEQ. CDR3 bases: TGTGCCAGCAGCCCCCACAGGGGGGTTAGCACCGGGGAGCTGTTTTTT. Translating it yields CASSPHRGVSTGELFF.

The CDR3 here is CASSLMGTTGNEQFF. The CDR3 DNA reads TGTGCCAGCAGCTTAATGGGCACCACGGGGAATGAGCAGTTCTTC. This sequence joins TRBV7-3 and TRBJ2-1, with D possibly TRBD2 on 5 matching bases. The CDR3 contains 15 residues. Deletions cut 1 base from V and 7 bases from J, with 14 bases between. Germline assignment: CDR1 SGHTA and CDR2 FQGTGA.

The rearrangement links TRBV29-1 to TRBJ2-7; tentatively, D is TRBD1 (6 bases). The CDR3 runs to 14 residues. V was clipped by 6 bases and J by 1 base, with 16 bases between them. Germline V gene data show CDR1 as SQVTM and CDR2 as ANQGSEA. Here the CDR3 DNA reads TGCAGCGTCCGAGGGGAGACAGGTTCCTACGAGCAGTACTTC. Its protein product is CSVRGETGSYEQYF.

The chain recombines TRBV5-1 with TRBJ2-3, with TRBD1 matching 9 bases. Looked up from germline, CDR1 is SGHRS and CDR2 is YFSETQ. V dropped 4 bases and J dropped 3; count of bases not matched to a gene: 6. This CDR3 is built from 15 residues. CDR3: CASSQGQGWTDTQYF. Here the CDR3 DNA reads TGCGCCAGCAGCCAGGGACAGGGTTGGACAGATACGCAGTATTTT.

About this clone itself: The same CDR3 is also encoded by other DNA sequences in this sample. The rearrangement links TRBV6-5 to TRBJ1-2, with D unclear. The germline V and J ends were trimmed by 2 bases and 4 bases, with 8 bases remaining between them. Germline lookup yields CDR1 MNHEY and CDR2 SVGAGI. This CDR3 is built from 13 residues. CDR3 in DNA: TGTGCCAGCAGTTACGACGGACTCTATGGCTACACCTTC. Residues: CASSYDGLYGYTF.

CDR3 nucleotide sequence: TGCGCCAGCAGCTTGGGGCTTACCCTCTTCGACCAAGAGACCCAGTACTTC. This encodes CASSLGLTLFDQETQYF. This chain joins TRBV5-1 and TRBJ2-5; D is unresolved. Germline V gene data show CDR1 as SGHRS and CDR2 as YFSETQ. The ends were cut back, 0 bases at V and 0 bases at J, with 15 bases in the middle. The CDR3 length is 17 residues.

The chain joins TRBV6-1 to TRBJ1-2, with TRBD1 as a possible D gene (6 bases). The germline gives CDR1 MNHNS, CDR2 SASEGT. V lost 8 bases, J lost 6 bases, and 19 bases lay in between. The length of the CDR3 is 14 residues. The CDR3 region is CASFRRGTFDGYTF. The CDR3 DNA follows: TGTGCCAGCTTCCGCAGGGGAACTTTTGATGGCTACACCTTC.

The chain carries TRBV4-1 and TRBJ2-7; possibly TRBD1 for D (5 bases). V gave up 2 bases and J gave up 0 bases, with 14 bases separating them. CDR1 and CDR2 (germline): MGHRA, YSYEKL. The CDR3 covers 16 residues. CDR3 bases: TGCGCCAGCAGCCAACCGGGCAGGGTCAGCTCCTACGAGCAGTACTTC. Translation gives CASSQPGRVSSYEQYF.

The chain couples TRBV2 to TRBJ1-3; D is ambiguous. The germline V gene has CDR1 SNHLY and CDR2 FYNNEI. With 2 bases removed from V and 5 bases from J, the gap between germline ends came to 4 bases. There are 12 residues in the CDR3. This chain's CDR3 is CASSERRNTIYF. DNA of the CDR3: TGTGCCAGCAGTGAACGACGAAACACCATATATTTT. Combining the CDR3 with reference TRBV2 and TRBJ1-3 gives the whole variable domain EPEVTQTPSHQVTQMGQEVILRCVPISNHLYFYWYRQILGQKVEFLVSFYNNEISEKSEIFDDQFSVERPDGSNFTLKIRSTKLEDSAMYFCASSERRNTIYFGEGSWLTVV.